The T cell receptor beta chain described here comes from a study of T cell responses to AZD1222 COVID-19 vaccine (dated by TCRdb to about 2021). About the study as a whole: AZD1222 recipients with second doses at about 4 weeks or about 12 weeks were pooled, because spike-specific TCR depth and breadth did not differ between schedules. A total of more than 230 trial participants underwent TCR sequencing, of whom under 220 had received two doses of AZD1222 and about 26 had received two doses of the MenACWY control vaccine. Enrollment into the trials was organized by age into subgroups of 18-55, 56-69 and 70-plus years, and those subgroups contained approximately 150, 30 and 60 TCR-sequenced participants, respectively.

The CDR3 regions of human TCRbeta chains were analyzed by immunosequencing. The study's processing was this. Repertoire TCRs were checked for matches against a reference library of SARS-CoV-2-specific TCRs that had been generated using the MIRA antigen-specificity platform. Breadth was defined as the fraction of unique TCRs that were SARS-CoV-2-associated, and depth was defined as the fraction of total T cells that were SARS-CoV-2-associated. Using the MIRA data, each spike-specific TCR was mapped to the spike region that the TCR reacts to and placed in a CD4 or CD8 class. Log10-transformed breadth and depth values were compared by one-way ANOVA with Sidak's multiple comparisons tests. Held by TCRdb, this immuneACCESS table contains in-frame sequences only and omits some clones. Under half of the omission traces to an unresolved V gene where checked; the cause of the rest is unknown. That table furnishes V, J and clone size, whereas the DNA furnished D and trimming. Recorded for this sample are roughly 120,000 clones; around 86% of them occurred a single time. The ten top clones hold about 1.2% of the sample.

Per the publication, the time point label means: baseline before first vaccination. Vaccinee samples came from UK trials COV001 and COV002, including a single-blind randomized controlled phase 2/3 trial of AZD1222 (ChAdOx1 nCoV-19) in healthy adults. For TCRbeta chain sequencing, PBMC samples were collected from trial participants at day 0 and at day 28 after the second dose. From the cysteine through the phenylalanine, the CDR3 covers 16 amino acids. CDR3 DNA is the only sequence kept; it has 48 bases, read in frame from the first base. Here V drops 4 bases and J drops 7 bases, and the junction holds 7 bases not matched to any gene. The germline V gene yields KGHDR for CDR1 and SFDVKD for CDR2. The research as a whole found: Conclusions about previously exposed vaccinees are limited because only a handful of AZD1222 recipients were SARS-CoV-2 seropositive at baseline. Because no day 14 peak-response samples were available, repertoires were characterized only after the peak T cell response. Most participants were white British and females outnumbered males, and the authors suggested that clonal diversity may have been underestimated. Vaccine-associated CD4 TCRs spanned the whole spike protein, with dominant responses in regions 160-218 and 743-854. In the small 56-69-year group, the increase in depth fell short of significance, most likely because of low power. After two AZD1222 doses, spike-specific TCR breadth and depth were significantly higher than at day 0 and than in MenACWY recipients. Reportedly, close to half of the unique spike-specific TCRs recognized epitopes lying outside the regions that are mutated in the B.1.351 and B.1.1.7 variants.

Note on this clone: No cognate antigen has been identified for it. Base quality data are lacking; no much larger clone is found one base away.

The sequencing here drew on peripheral blood, taken on day 0 of AZD1222 vaccination. The TCR sequence derives from an adult in good health. The rearranged segments are TRBV24-1 and TRBJ2-1; the central 12 bases match TRBD2. This receptor carries the CDR3 CATSDRGTSGRNEQFF. The nucleotide sequence is TGTGCCACCAGTGACCGCGGGACTAGCGGGCGGAATGAGCAGTTCTTC.